These 18 T cell receptor beta chains were all obtained from the same sample, sequenced in a study of cytomegalovirus exposure and HLA in healthy donors. The study ran its PCR with 60 Vbeta and 13 Jbeta primers. Data came from immunoSEQ multiplex PCR; TCRdb stores just in-frame clones and leaves some out. Found here are 87,000 or so clones, about 7.6% of them singletons; the top ten hold approximately 2.4%. The sample was PBMCs. Source of these receptors: a man aged 50 to 59 in good health and CMV-seronegative.

This clone was picked up a small number of times. The V call is TRBV6-5, the J call TRBJ2-1; D may be TRBD2 (5 bases). This CDR3 spans 16 amino acids. Germline V gene data show CDR1 as MNHEY and CDR2 as SVGAGI. Trimming cost V 3 bases and J 3 bases, with 15 bases left between them. CDR3: CASSYGSLSGYNEQFF. DNA of the CDR3: TGTGCCAGCAGTTATGGTTCTTTGAGCGGCTACAATGAGCAGTTCTTC.

This clone was seen a single time. The rearrangement joins TRBV28 to TRBJ2-4, with D maybe TRBD1 (5 bases). The CDR3 is made up of 14 amino acids. Trimming removed 1 base from V and 7 bases from J, with 11 bases in between. The germline V gene encodes CDR1 MDHEN and CDR2 SYDVKM. The CDR3 region has the DNA TGTGCCAGCAGTTTATCAGGGATGAAGAACATTCAGTACTTC. Its protein product is CASSLSGMKNIQYF.

The table lists this clone with a few counts. The chain links TRBV5-1 to TRBJ1-1; 11 bases fit TRBD1. The trim removed 4 bases at V and 3 bases at J, leaving 2 bases unmatched. CDR3 size: 14 residues. Germline V CDR1 and CDR2: SGHRS, YFSETQ. The CDR3, as DNA: TGCGCCAGCAGCCGGGACAGGGGGGACACTGAAGCTTTCTTT. Translation gives CASSRDRGDTEAFF.

V is TRBV7-9 and J is TRBJ2-3; D is possibly TRBD2 (7 bases). The CDR3 covers 16 residues. Trimming left V 3 bases short and J 2 bases short, with 15 bases between. Germline V gives CDR1 SEHNR, CDR2 FQNEAQ (reference sequence). This chain's CDR3 is CASSFATRGPTDTQYF. The CDR3 DNA reads as TGTGCCAGCAGCTTCGCAACGCGGGGGCCCACAGATACGCAGTATTTT.

This clone was detected a few times. The V call is TRBV7-2, the J call TRBJ2-7; 9 nucleotides match TRBD2. CDR3 length: 15 residues. The V segment lost 4 bases and the J segment 2 bases; nucleotides outside the gene matches: 6. The V gene's germline CDR1 is SGHTA and CDR2 FQGNSA. As DNA, the CDR3 is TGTGCCAGCAGCTCCGGACTAGCGAGAACCTACGAGCAGTACTTC. It specifies CASSSGLARTYEQYF.

This clone was found once. The CDR3 here is CASSLGSGRDGNTIYF. CDR3 nucleotide sequence: TGTGCCAGCAGCTTAGGGTCCGGCAGGGATGGAAACACCATATATTTT. The V and J genes are TRBV7-8 and TRBJ1-3; D may be TRBD1 (5 bases). Germline assignment: CDR1 SGHVS and CDR2 FQNEAQ. This CDR3 spans 16 amino acids. V lost 1 base to trimming and J lost 3 bases, with 13 bases between them.

This clone came up many times. The chain uses TRBV6-1 and TRBJ2-2, with a tentative D call TRBD1 (5 bases). The V gene's germline CDR1 is MNHNS and CDR2 SASEGT. The CDR3 has 13 amino acids. V was trimmed by 6 bases and J by 4 bases, leaving 9 bases between them. The CDR3 nucleotides are TGTGCCAGCAGGGAACAGGTCACCGGGGAGCTGTTTTTT. This encodes CASREQVTGELFF.

The chain recombines TRBV5-4 with TRBJ2-3; the match to TRBD2 covers 9 bases. Trimming removed 4 bases from V and 1 base from J; junction bases left unmatched: 7. This CDR3 spans 16 amino acids. The germline V gene has CDR1 SGHNT and CDR2 YYREEE (reference sequence). The CDR3 reads CASSTNERGGTDTQYF. For the CDR3, the DNA is TGTGCCAGCAGCACTAACGAGCGGGGGGGCACAGATACGCAGTATTTT.

This clone was counted only a few times. The rearrangement joins TRBV30 to TRBJ2-4, with TRBD2 as a possible D gene (6 bases). Trimming shortened V by 4 bases and J by 3 bases, and 25 bases separated the two germline ends. CDR1 GTSNPN and CDR2 SVGIG come from the germline V gene (reference sequence). The CDR3 is 18 residues long. The CDR3 loop reads CAWNSGTPANIGKNIQYF. In nucleotides, the CDR3 is TGTGCCTGGAACTCCGGGACTCCTGCCAACATTGGCAAAAACATTCAGTACTTC.

This clone was detected a few times. The gene calls are TRBV5-1 and TRBJ2-2, with D possibly TRBD2 on 5 matching bases. Trimming took 4 bases from V and 1 from J, leaving 20 bases between them. The CDR3 totals 18 residues. Germline loops: CDR1 SGHRS, CDR2 YFSETQ. CDR3 in DNA: TGCGCCAGCAGCCCACCAGAGACCTTCGCGGGGAACACCGGGGAGCTGTTTTTT. It codes for CASSPPETFAGNTGELFF.

As for this clone: Other DNA sequences from this sample encode an identical CDR3 as well. The rearrangement uses TRBV5-4 and TRBJ2-1; D remains unclear. Per germline, CDR1 SGHNT and CDR2 YYREEE (reference sequence). V shed 4 bases and J shed 0 bases, with 11 bases lying between them. This CDR3 has 15 amino acids. The CDR3 DNA is TGTGCCAGCAGCCCGGGTCAAGGCTCCTACAATGAGCAGTTCTTC. Its protein is CASSPGQGSYNEQFF. The variable domain in full, with the rest retrieved from reference TRBV5-4 and TRBJ2-1, is ETGVTQSPTHLIKTRGQQVTLRCSSQSGHNTVSWYQQALGQGPQFIFQYYREEENGRGNFPPRFSGLQFPNYSSELNVNALELDDSALYLCASSPGQGSYNEQFFGPGTRLTVL.

The gene calls are TRBV7-8 and TRBJ2-1; 7 bases agree with TRBD2. The germline CDR1 and CDR2 sequences are SGHVS and FQNEAQ. The junction had 10 bases not matched to a gene; V was cut back by 11 bases and J by 6 bases. The CDR3 is made up of 13 amino acids. The CDR3: CAGRTRFSNEQFF. The CDR3 DNA reads TGTGCCGGAAGGACTAGGTTTAGCAATGAGCAGTTCTTC.

This clone has more than one count but fewer than ten. The rearrangement joins TRBV11-2 to TRBJ1-1, with D possibly matching TRBD1 (5 bases). This CDR3 has 14 amino acids. Per the germline V gene, CDR1 is SGHAT and CDR2 is FQNNGV. Trimming removed 5 bases from V and 2 bases from J, with 12 bases in between. CDR3 protein: CASSTDNPNTEAFF. In DNA, the CDR3 is TGTGCCAGCAGCACGGACAACCCAAACACTGAAGCTTTCTTT.

This clone was observed a handful of times. The CDR3 coding sequence is TGTGCCAGCAGCTTAGGCTGGGAGGTAAACACTGAAGCTTTCTTT. This translates into CASSLGWEVNTEAFF. The chain uses TRBV11-1 and TRBJ1-1, with unresolved D. Deletions cut 1 base from V and 2 bases from J, with 11 bases between. The germline CDR1 and CDR2 sequences are SGHAT and FQDESV (reference sequence). The CDR3 runs to 15 residues.

In its sample, this clone was seen a few times. This chain joins TRBV2 and TRBJ2-3; 9 bases align to TRBD1. This CDR3 region has 16 residues. V trimming: 5 bases; J trimming: 3 bases; junction bases outside the gene matches: 9. Germline loops: CDR1 SNHLY, CDR2 FYNNEI. CDR3 bases: TGTGCCAGCAGTTACGTCCGACAGGGGGAAACAGATACGCAGTATTTT. Translating it yields CASSYVRQGETDTQYF.

The chain links TRBV5-6 to TRBJ2-5, with a possible D match to TRBD1 (6 bases). CDR1 and CDR2 (germline): SGHDT, YYEEEE. The CDR3 sequence is 13 residues long. Trimming left V 4 bases short and J 1 base short, with 8 bases between. The CDR3, as DNA: TGTGCCAGCAGCCAGGGGAGCCAAGAGACCCAGTACTTC. Amino acid sequence: CASSQGSQETQYF.

In its sample, this clone was seen a few times. V gene TRBV6-5 combines with J gene TRBJ2-3, with D possibly matching TRBD2 (5 bases). The CDR3 loop spans 13 amino acids. Germline assignment: CDR1 MNHEY and CDR2 SVGAGI. With 7 bases removed from V and 1 base from J, the gap between germline ends came to 9 bases. In DNA form, the CDR3 reads TGTGCCAGCACTTCAGCGGGCACAGATACGCAGTATTTT. This codes for CASTSAGTDTQYF.

This chain connects TRBV6-1 to TRBJ2-5, with D unresolved. Germline V lookup: CDR1 MNHNS, CDR2 SASEGT. V lost 6 bases and J 5 bases, leaving 10 bases between the germline ends. CDR3 length: 12 amino acids. The CDR3 nucleotides are TGTGCCAGCAGAAACGCGCCGGAGACCCAGTACTTC. Protein product: CASRNAPETQYF.